The 32 T cell receptor beta chains below were found in one sample sequenced in a study of type 1 regulatory T cells. These receptors' targets are unknown. Regarding the study as a whole: Type 1 regulatory T cells had a more restricted TCR repertoire than non-type 1 regulatory T cells.

TCRdb re-called the reads through MiXCR, storing one row per CDR3 protein. The table has some 71,000 distinct CDR3 sequences, less than 25% seen once. What was sequenced was cultured type 1 regulatory T (Tr1) cells, either the whole culture or a sorted fraction (not recorded which). The receptors come from a human donor in good health.

This clonotype was seen at least ten times. The V call is TRBV20-1, the J call TRBJ2-5; TRBD2 agrees at 15 bases. Germline V lookup: CDR1 DFQATT, CDR2 SNEGSKA (reference sequence). After removal of 1 base from V and 5 bases from J, the junction contained 8 bases not matched to a gene. The CDR3 runs 17 residues. CDR3 DNA: TGCAGTGCTAGAGTACCAGGACTAGCGGGAGGGCTGGAGACCCAGTACTTC. Translating gives CSARVPGLAGGLETQYF.

There are a few counts of this clonotype. V usage is TRBV27 and J usage is TRBJ1-2; D is perhaps TRBD1 (6 bases). V was clipped by 6 bases and J by 8 bases, with 19 bases between them. This CDR3 spans 14 amino acids. Germline values: CDR1 MNHEY, CDR2 SMNVEV (reference sequence). Written as DNA, the CDR3 is TGTGCCAGCAGAAAAATGGCGGGGGCGGGAGGCTACACCTTC. Residues: CASRKMAGAGGYTF.

This clonotype was seen repeatedly, ten times or more. The chain links TRBV12-3 or TRBV12-4 to TRBJ1-5; D is undetermined. V gave up 4 bases and J gave up 5 bases, with 15 bases separating them. The CDR3 runs 15 residues. The CDR3 sequence is CASSSVPTSDQPQHF. CDR3 nucleotides: TGTGCCAGCAGTTCGGTCCCTACATCAGATCAGCCCCAGCATTTT.

The V gene is TRBV28, the J gene TRBJ2-1; D is perhaps TRBD2 (5 bases). The CDR3 is 15 residues long. Trimming stripped 4 bases from V and 12 bases from J, with 22 bases between. Germline V gives CDR1 MDHEN, CDR2 SYDVKM. As DNA, the CDR3 is TGTGCCAGCAGTTCCACGTGGCGGGCCTCTCATGGGCAGTTCTTC. Translation: CASSSTWRASHGQFF. Together with reference TRBV28 and TRBJ2-1, the CDR3 gives the full variable domain: DVKVTQSSRYLVKRTGEKVFLECVQDMDHENMFWYRQDPGLGLRLIYFSYDVKMKEKGDIPEGYSVSREKKERFSLILESASTNQTSMYLCASSSTWRASHGQFFGPGTRLTVL.

The gene calls are TRBV7-2 and TRBJ1-4, with D perhaps TRBD1 (5 bases). CDR1 SGHTA and CDR2 FQGNSA come from the germline V gene. Between the trimmed V and J ends, which lost 1 base and 11 bases, there was a span of 11 bases. This CDR3 is 13 amino acids long. The CDR3 coding sequence is TGTGCCAGCAGCTTAGAGTCAAACAGGAAACTGTTTTTT. Translated: CASSLESNRKLFF.

The sample holds a few counts of this clonotype. This chain connects TRBV20-1 to TRBJ2-7; D might be TRBD1 (6 bases). Germline V gene sequence: CDR1 DFQATT, CDR2 SNEGSKA (reference sequence). The CDR3 consists of 14 residues. V was clipped by 6 bases and J by 5 bases, with 20 bases between them. CDR3 sequence: CSAPMAGVRDEQYF. The CDR3 nucleotides read TGCAGTGCCCCTATGGCAGGGGTTCGGGACGAGCAGTACTTC.

This clonotype was recorded a few times. The J gene is TRBJ2-2, the V gene TRBV20-1; tentatively, D is TRBD2 (5 bases). Germline loops: CDR1 DFQATT, CDR2 SNEGSKA (reference sequence). This CDR3 is built from 14 residues. Trimming removed 6 bases from V and 2 bases from J, with 13 bases in between. CDR3 in DNA: TGCAGTGCGCGAGGGAAGGTTAACACCGGGGAGCTGTTTTTT. It specifies CSARGKVNTGELFF.

This clonotype was recorded at least ten times. The chain is built from TRBV29-1 and TRBJ2-7, with D possibly TRBD2 on 6 matching bases. The germline V and J ends were trimmed by 5 bases and 6 bases, with 20 bases remaining between them. The CDR3 consists of 14 residues. Germline assignment: CDR1 SQVTM and CDR2 ANQGSEA. The CDR3 sequence is CSVTSTSYPLEQYF. CDR3 nucleotides: TGCAGCGTTACCTCGACTAGTTACCCTCTCGAGCAGTACTTC.

This clonotype was counted between two and nine times. This chain connects TRBV9 to TRBJ2-2; 11 bases fit TRBD1. Germline CDR1 reads SGDLS; CDR2 reads YYNGEE. The V segment lost 2 bases and the J segment 5 bases; nucleotides outside the gene matches: 5. The CDR3 is made up of 16 amino acids. CDR3 DNA sequence: TGTGCCAGCAGCGTTACCGGGACAGGGGGTACCGGGGAGCTGTTTTTT. It codes for CASSVTGTGGTGELFF.

This clonotype was seen a handful of times. J is TRBJ1-5 and V is TRBV28; TRBD1 agrees at 9 bases. J lost 2 bases, V lost 10 bases, and 9 bases had no gene match. CDR3 length: 15 amino acids. CDR1 MDHEN and CDR2 SYDVKM come from the germline V gene. In DNA, the CDR3 is TGTGCCACCCAACAGGGGGCGGCGGGCAATCAGCCCCAGCATTTT. Protein: CATQQGAAGNQPQHF.

Worth noting for this clonotype: One end of the junction is discordant with germline, which a read error may explain. V usage is TRBV5-1 and J usage is TRBJ2-3; a possible D gene is TRBD1 (5 bases). The CDR3 sequence is 15 residues long. Germline CDR1 SGHRS, CDR2 YFSETQ. The CDR3, as DNA: TGCGCCAGCAGCGCCACCCCGGCCCCCACAGGTACGCAGTATTTT. Its translation: CASSATPAPTGTQYF.

This clonotype was observed many times. This rearrangement joins TRBV6-6 to TRBJ1-5; D is ambiguous. Deletions cut 11 bases from V and 7 bases from J, with 12 bases between. The CDR3 loop spans 11 amino acids. The germline V gene has CDR1 MNHNY and CDR2 SVGAGI (reference sequence). The CDR3 region is CASGLGQPQHF. For the CDR3, the DNA is TGTGCCTCCGGGCTCGGACAGCCCCAGCATTTT.

V is TRBV10-3 and J is TRBJ2-7, with TRBD1 identical over 8 bases. The CDR3 totals 14 residues. The V and J ends lost 0 bases and 12 bases, in that order; junction bases with no gene match: 10. Germline lookup yields CDR1 ENHRY and CDR2 SYGVKD. CDR3 sequence: CAISESTGAPTLYF. DNA for the CDR3: TGTGCCATCAGTGAGTCGACAGGGGCGCCGACTTTGTACTTC.

The V and J genes are TRBV5-5 and TRBJ1-3, with 9 bases identical to TRBD1. The V segment lost 3 bases and the J segment 0 bases; nucleotides outside the gene matches: 7. Germline CDR1 and CDR2: SGHKS and YYEKEE (reference sequence). This CDR3 has 17 residues. Here the CDR3 DNA reads TGTGCCAGCAGCTGGCGGACAGGGGCCTTCTCTGGAAACACCATATATTTT. Translating it yields CASSWRTGAFSGNTIYF.

The DNA of the CDR3 is TGCGCCAGCAGCTTGGTCAAGTCCTCGAGATACGAGCAGTACTTC. Protein product: CASSLVKSSRYEQYF. This rearrangement joins TRBV5-1 to TRBJ2-7, with D unclear. V shed 0 bases and J shed 4 bases, with 14 bases lying between them. CDR1 and CDR2 (germline): SGHRS, YFSETQ. The CDR3 contains 15 residues.

This clonotype was counted only a few times. The V gene is TRBV7-3, the J gene TRBJ2-1; 8 bases line up with TRBD2. J gave up 11 bases and V 5 bases, and 11 bases lay outside the gene matches. Germline V gene sequence: CDR1 SGHTA, CDR2 FQGTGA. This CDR3 has 14 residues. The CDR3 reads CASSIDSSGLKQFF. The CDR3 nucleotides are TGTGCCAGCAGCATTGATTCTAGCGGGCTAAAGCAGTTCTTC.

This clonotype has a handful of counts. The DNA for the CDR3 is TGTGCCAGCAGTTTAATGGAGGGACAAGAGACCCAGTACTTC. As protein: CASSLMEGQETQYF. This chain links TRBV12-3 or TRBV12-4 with TRBJ2-5; D may be TRBD2 (6 bases). CDR3 size: 14 residues. Trimming removed 2 bases from V and 2 bases from J, with 9 bases in between.

The chain couples TRBV11-2 to TRBJ2-1, with D possibly being TRBD2 (5 bases). From germline, CDR1 is SGHAT and CDR2 FQNNGV. The ends were cut back, 5 bases at V and 7 bases at J, with 21 bases in the middle. This CDR3 comprises 16 residues. In nucleotides, the CDR3 is TGTGCCAGCAGCGAACACAAAGGGAGTTACGAAAATGAGCAGTTCTTC. It yields the protein CASSEHKGSYENEQFF.

The chain is built from TRBV21-1 and TRBJ2-1; whether TRBD1, the table's D call, matches the DNA was not checked. TRBV21-1 is flagged as a pseudogene. The CDR3 extends over 14 amino acids. CDR3 sequence (DNA): TGTGCCAGCACAAGGGACAGATCCTACAATGAGCAGTTCTTC. Residues: CASTRDRSYNEQFF.

This clonotype was observed a handful of times. The rearrangement links TRBV5-1 to TRBJ2-5, with TRBD2 matching over 8 bases. This CDR3 region has 15 residues. V dropped 1 base and J dropped 1; count of bases not matched to a gene: 3. From germline, CDR1 is SGHRS and CDR2 YFSETQ. CDR3 sequence: CASSLRLAIQETQYF. CDR3 coding DNA: TGCGCCAGCAGCTTGAGACTAGCGATCCAAGAGACCCAGTACTTC. The variable domain in full, with the rest retrieved from reference TRBV5-1 and TRBJ2-5, is KAGVTQTPRYLIKTRGQQVTLSCSPISGHRSVSWYQQTPGQGLQFLFEYFSETQRNKGNFPGRFSGRQFSNSRSEMNVSTLELGDSALYLCASSLRLAIQETQYFGPGTRLLVL.

This clonotype came up a few times. J is TRBJ2-5 and V is TRBV5-1, with 10 bases identical to TRBD2. The CDR3 is made up of 17 amino acids. From germline, CDR1 is SGHRS and CDR2 YFSETQ. Unmatched junction bases numbered 9, after V lost 0 bases and J lost 4 bases. CDR3 DNA: TGCGCCAGCAGCTTGGGACTAGCGGGTAGGCGGGGAGAGACCCAGTACTTC. It translates to CASSLGLAGRRGETQYF.

This clonotype came up a few times. This chain joins TRBV20-1 and TRBJ2-1; D is unresolved. This CDR3 spans 14 amino acids. Trimming took off 0 bases at V and 3 bases at J, with 9 bases between the two ends. The germline gives CDR1 DFQATT, CDR2 SNEGSKA (reference sequence). CDR3 in amino acids: CSARDPRVYNEQFF. DNA for the CDR3: TGCAGTGCTAGAGATCCCCGGGTCTACAATGAGCAGTTCTTC.

This clonotype came up a few times. The V gene is TRBV20-1, the J gene TRBJ1-1; TRBD1 might be the D (6 bases). Trimming pared 6 bases from V and 3 bases from J, leaving 14 bases between. Per the germline V gene, CDR1 is DFQATT and CDR2 is SNEGSKA (reference sequence). CDR3 length equals 13 residues. The CDR3 region has the DNA TGCAGTGCCGAGGAACAGGGCTACACTGAAGCTTTCTTT. Its translation: CSAEEQGYTEAFF.

This clonotype was seen a few times. The chain couples TRBV4-1 to TRBJ1-1; tentative D call: TRBD1 (6 bases). CDR1 and CDR2 (germline): MGHRA, YSYEKL. This CDR3 spans 15 amino acids. V was shortened by 5 bases and J by 2 bases, with 15 bases between the two germline ends. The CDR3 DNA follows: TGCGCCAGCAGCGGACGGACAGCAAGTAACACTGAAGCTTTCTTT. Translation gives CASSGRTASNTEAFF.

The chain joins TRBV5-1 to TRBJ2-3, with 9 bases aligning to TRBD1. The CDR3 runs 14 residues. Per germline, CDR1 SGHRS and CDR2 YFSETQ. V trimming: 4 bases; J trimming: 6 bases; junction bases outside the gene matches: 6. Here the CDR3 reads CASSRDRDGDTQYF. The CDR3 coding sequence is TGCGCCAGCAGCCGGGACAGGGATGGCGATACGCAGTATTTT.

Written as DNA, the CDR3 is TGTGCCAGCAGCCTGAGGGGCTTGGGCGAGCAGTACTTC. As protein: CASSLRGLGEQYF. V is TRBV12-3 or TRBV12-4 and J is TRBJ2-7, with D perhaps given as TRBD1 or TRBD2 (5 bases each). V dropped 6 bases and J dropped 6 bases, with 15 bases sitting between them. The CDR3 runs to 13 residues.

The J gene is TRBJ2-2, the V gene TRBV12-3 or TRBV12-4, with D perhaps matching TRBD1 or TRBD2 (7 bases each). This CDR3 has 15 residues. The V gene lost 8 bases and the J gene lost 2 bases, with 15 bases spanning the gap. The DNA of the CDR3 is TGTGCCAGCGGCCAGGGGGGGGGAAACACCGGGGAGCTGTTTTTT. Protein: CASGQGGGNTGELFF.

The V call is TRBV12-3 or TRBV12-4, the J call TRBJ2-1; D uncertain. The ends were cut back, 3 bases at V and 7 bases at J, with 16 bases in the middle. CDR3 length: 15 amino acids. CDR3 amino acids: CASSFYGRLINEQFF. The CDR3 DNA reads TGTGCCAGCAGTTTTTATGGCAGGTTGATTAATGAGCAGTTCTTC.

This clonotype has a count of ten or more. The chain couples TRBV20-1 to TRBJ2-1; no reliable D call. The ends were cut back, 5 bases at V and 5 bases at J, with 13 bases in the middle. Germline values: CDR1 DFQATT, CDR2 SNEGSKA (reference sequence). CDR3 length: 13 amino acids. DNA of the CDR3: TGCAGTGCTCATACTTTCTGGGACAATGAGCAGTTCTTC. Its protein product is CSAHTFWDNEQFF.

In this sample, this clonotype turned up a few times. The chain is built from TRBV18 and TRBJ1-4; the D is unclear. This CDR3 has 13 amino acids. Germline CDR1 reads KGHSH; CDR2 reads LQKENI. V lost 1 base, J lost 5 bases, and 5 bases lay in between. CDR3 coding DNA: TGTGCCAGCTCACCACTCAGGAATGAAAAACTGTTTTTT. Encoded protein: CASSPLRNEKLFF.

This chain connects TRBV20-1 to TRBJ2-3, with D uncertain. CDR3 size: 11 residues. V lost 3 bases and J 4 bases, leaving 5 bases between the germline ends. Germline CDR1 DFQATT, CDR2 SNEGSKA (reference sequence). The CDR3 DNA sequence: TGCAGTGCTAGTCTGTCAGATACGCAGTATTTT. It encodes CSASLSDTQYF.

This chain connects TRBV12-3 or TRBV12-4 to TRBJ1-1, with D possibly being TRBD1 (6 bases). This CDR3 has 15 residues. Trimming removed 10 bases from V and 5 bases from J, with 23 bases in between. CDR3 DNA: TGTGCCACCACAAGCCGGACAGACAGGAGGACTGAAGCTTTCTTT. Translated: CATTSRTDRRTEAFF.